Presented here are 18 T cell receptor beta chains from one specimen sequenced in a study of spatial heterogeneity in lung cancer. Time point reported: sample taken at primary tumor resection. TCRdb called the 5' RACE reads again in MiXCR, with one record for every CDR3 protein. The table has about 5,700 distinct CDR3 sequences, over 5% seen once. Specimen: normal lung tissue next to the tumor, collected at surgery. The receptors shown here come from a female donor with early-stage non-small cell lung cancer.

By share, this clonotype counts as medium-sized. The chain carries TRBV20-1 and TRBJ2-1, with 9 bases aligning to TRBD2. After removal of 5 bases from V and 2 bases from J, the junction contained 4 bases not matched to a gene. This CDR3 comprises 14 residues. Germline values: CDR1 DFQATT, CDR2 SNEGSKA (reference sequence). The DNA of the CDR3 is TGCAGTGCTCACCCTAGCGGGACCTACAATGAGCAGTTCTTC. This sequence encodes CSAHPSGTYNEQFF.

By share, this clonotype counts as medium-sized. The CDR3 spells CASTLQGAVTGELFF. Here the CDR3 DNA reads TGTGCCAGCACCCTACAGGGGGCCGTCACCGGGGAGCTGTTTTTT. The V call is TRBV11-2, the J call TRBJ2-2; TRBD1 aligns across 9 bases. CDR3 length: 15 amino acids. Germline V gene sequence: CDR1 SGHAT, CDR2 FQNNGV. With V trimmed by 7 bases and J by 4 bases, 7 bases remained unmatched.

Many counts were recorded for this clonotype. The rearrangement uses TRBV3-1 and TRBJ2-1; 8 bases line up with TRBD2. CDR1 is LGHDT and CDR2 is YNNKEL in the germline V gene (reference sequence). The CDR3 sequence is 15 residues long. The trim removed 4 bases at V and 4 bases at J, leaving 6 bases unmatched. CDR3 bases: TGTGCCAGCAGCCTTAGCGGGACCAGGTACAATGAGCAGTTCTTC. Translating gives CASSLSGTRYNEQFF.

There are many counts of this clonotype. V and J are TRBV7-6 and TRBJ2-3; D is unclear. The germline V gene encodes CDR1 SGHVS and CDR2 FNYEAQ. The CDR3 is 13 residues long. Trimming left V 1 base short and J 4 bases short, with 6 bases between. For the CDR3, the DNA is TGTGCCAGCAGCTTAGACATCGCAGATACGCAGTATTTT. It encodes CASSLDIADTQYF.

By frequency in the sample, this clonotype is medium-sized. The gene calls are TRBV12-3 or TRBV12-4 and TRBJ1-5; D is uncertain. V was pared by 4 bases and J by 5 bases, with 9 bases between. This CDR3 contains 13 residues. The DNA of the CDR3 is TGTGCCAGCAGTTCCGACCTACATCAGCCCCAGCATTTT. Translation gives CASSSDLHQPQHF.

By sample fraction, this clonotype is medium-sized. The chain carries TRBV6-1 and TRBJ2-3, with 9 nucleotides matching TRBD2. The CDR3 is 14 amino acids. The V gene end was trimmed by 7 bases and the J gene end by 4 bases; junction bases not matched to a gene: 6. Germline CDR1 MNHNS, CDR2 SASEGT. The CDR3 loop is CASIISGSSDTQYF. The CDR3 DNA reads as TGTGCCAGCATTATTAGCGGGAGCTCAGATACGCAGTATTTT.

This clonotype has ten or more counts. An end of the junction differs from the germline gene, which may be a read error. The chain links TRBV7-9 to TRBJ1-2; D is undetermined. Germline assignment: CDR1 SEHNR and CDR2 FQNEAQ (reference sequence). The CDR3 totals 13 residues. The CDR3 region is CASSLSESYGYNF. CDR3 bases: TGTGCCAGCAGCTTATCTGAAAGCTATGGCTACAACTTC.

The sample holds many counts of this clonotype. The chain couples TRBV29-1 to TRBJ2-2; D is undetermined. The CDR3 loop spans 12 amino acids. Germline-derived CDR1 and CDR2 are SQVTM and ANQGSEA. V lost 0 bases and J lost 6, with 5 bases in between. The CDR3 DNA follows: TGCAGCGTTGAAGAACCCCCCGGGGAGCTGTTTTTT. Translation: CSVEEPPGELFF.

This clonotype ranks as medium-sized (0.01 to 0.1%). CDR3 sequence: CSARAPFTSYEQYF. DNA of the CDR3: TGCAGTGCTAGAGCTCCTTTTACCTCCTACGAGCAGTACTTC. The chain recombines TRBV20-1 with TRBJ2-7; D ambiguous. Germline assignment: CDR1 DFQATT and CDR2 SNEGSKA (reference sequence). V dropped 1 base and J dropped 0 bases, with 10 bases sitting between them. The length of the CDR3 is 14 residues.

This clonotype was counted between two and nine times. This chain connects TRBV23-1 to TRBJ2-7, with D maybe TRBD1 (6 bases). TRBV23-1 is given ORF status, its function remaining uncertain. The CDR3 runs to 13 residues. V was cut by 8 bases and J by 2 bases, with 13 bases left in between. The CDR3 loop is CASGEGGPYEQYF. In DNA, the CDR3 is TGCGCCAGCGGCGAAGGGGGTCCCTACGAGCAGTACTTC.

By share, this clonotype ranks as large. The chain combines TRBV6-1 with TRBJ2-3; possibly TRBD1 or TRBD2 for D (5 bases each). The CDR3 runs to 15 residues. V lost 2 bases and J 0 bases, leaving 9 bases between the germline ends. The V gene's germline CDR1 is MNHNS and CDR2 SASEGT. The CDR3 spells CASSETWDSTDTQYF. For the CDR3, the DNA is TGTGCCAGCAGTGAAACCTGGGACAGCACAGATACGCAGTATTTT.

Judged by abundance, this clonotype is medium-sized. The chain uses TRBV18 and TRBJ1-2; the D gene is possibly TRBD1 (5 bases). This CDR3 region has 12 residues. Germline V gives CDR1 KGHSH, CDR2 LQKENI. The germline V and J ends were trimmed by 0 bases and 9 bases, with 8 bases remaining between them. CDR3 sequence reads: CASSPPRGSYTF. CDR3 in DNA: TGTGCCAGCTCACCACCGAGGGGTAGCTACACCTTC.

This clonotype is deemed medium-sized (0.01 to 0.1%). The J gene is TRBJ2-7, the V gene TRBV20-1; D gene ambiguous. The V and J ends lost 5 bases and 4 bases respectively, with 12 bases between them. Germline values: CDR1 DFQATT, CDR2 SNEGSKA (reference sequence). This CDR3 comprises 12 residues. The CDR3 loop is CSAPIFGYEQYF. DNA of the CDR3: TGCAGTGCTCCGATCTTTGGATACGAGCAGTACTTC.

This chain uses TRBV9 with TRBJ2-5; D not resolved. The CDR3 totals 14 residues. Trimming pared 4 bases from V and 1 base from J, leaving 11 bases between. Germline V gene data show CDR1 as SGDLS and CDR2 as YYNGEE. As DNA, the CDR3 is TGTGCCAGCAGCTCTCAGGACGGCCAAGAGACCCAGTACTTC. Protein product: CASSSQDGQETQYF.

This sequence joins TRBV20-1 and TRBJ2-5; 10 nucleotides match TRBD1. Germline V CDR1 and CDR2: DFQATT, SNEGSKA (reference sequence). The CDR3 has 17 amino acids. The junction had 15 bases not matched to a gene; V was cut back by 5 bases and J by 3 bases. The chain's CDR3 is CSAGPPGTGVYEETQYF. The CDR3 DNA is TGCAGTGCTGGCCCACCTGGGACAGGGGTATACGAAGAGACCCAGTACTTC.

There are many counts of this clonotype. The rearrangement uses TRBV12-3 or TRBV12-4 and TRBJ2-6; tentatively, D is TRBD1 or TRBD2 (5 bases each). The ends were cut back, 7 bases at V and 1 base at J, with 11 bases in the middle. CDR3 length: 15 amino acids. In DNA form, the CDR3 reads TGTGCCAGCACTCGGGACGGATCTGGGGCCAACGTCCTGACTTTC. Its protein is CASTRDGSGANVLTF.

This clonotype was detected only a few times. V and J are TRBV6-1 and TRBJ2-7; a possible D gene is TRBD2 (6 bases). V gave up 3 bases and J gave up 5 bases, with 11 bases separating them. Germline CDR1 reads MNHNS; CDR2 reads SASEGT. This CDR3 has 13 amino acids. In nucleotides, the CDR3 is TGTGCCAGCAGTGAGGGGACTGGTGACGAGCAGTACTTC. Translated: CASSEGTGDEQYF.

By share, this clonotype counts as medium-sized. The chain carries TRBV28 and TRBJ1-2; perhaps TRBD1 as D (6 bases). The V end was cut by 7 bases, the J end by 3 bases, with 12 bases between. CDR1 MDHEN and CDR2 SYDVKM come from the germline V gene. The CDR3 consists of 13 residues. This chain's CDR3 is CASNRVIDYGYTF. The CDR3 DNA reads as TGTGCCAGCAACAGGGTGATCGACTATGGCTACACCTTC.